Here is one T cell receptor (beta chain) with its context. The antigen is not known. TCR beta CDR3 regions were amplified from RNA transcripts. An initial round of RT-PCR targeting the TCR CDR3 relied on the HTBI primer set. From the multiplex PCR reads, TCRdb called clonotypes with MiXCR, one entry per CDR3 protein. The sample yields 300,000 to 400,000 distinct CDR3 sequences, roughly 21% seen once. From germline, CDR1 is SGHTS and CDR2 YDEGEE. The CDR3 is made up of 14 amino acids. J was trimmed by 9 bases and V by 3 bases; bases with no gene match: 8. This sample is part of a study of T cells in Graves' hyperthyroidism and ophthalmopathy. Whole-study results and caveats: The model foresaw ophthalmopathy a median around seven months prior to onset.

V gene TRBV5-8 combines with J gene TRBJ1-5; 8 bases are shared with TRBD1. Source material: blood. This TCR was recovered from a woman between 45 and 65 years old with Graves' hyperthyroidism. The CDR3 nucleotides read TGTGCCAGCAGCTACCGGACAGGGCTGAGGCCCCAGCATTTT. Its protein is CASSYRTGLRPQHF.